These 23 T cell receptor beta chains were all obtained from the same sample, sequenced in a study of T cells in Graves' hyperthyroidism and ophthalmopathy. TCR beta CDR3 regions were amplified from RNA. In the first-round RT-PCR of the TCR CDR3, the HTBI primer set was used. TCRdb re-called the multiplex PCR reads with MiXCR, one entry per CDR3 protein. The data contain fewer than 900,000 distinct CDR3 sequences, roughly 17% of them singletons. The specimen sequenced was blood. These receptors came from a man younger than 30 with Graves' hyperthyroidism.

The gene calls are TRBV5-8 and TRBJ1-2; unclear D gene. The CDR3 contains 12 residues. From germline, CDR1 is SGHTS and CDR2 YDEGEE. V lost 1 base and J lost 3, with 4 bases in between. The CDR3 DNA follows: TGTGCCAGCAGCTTGAATGACTATGGCTACACCTTC. This sequence encodes CASSLNDYGYTF. Using reference TRBV5-8 and TRBJ1-2 for the parts outside the CDR3, the full variable domain is EAGVTQSPTHLIKTRGQQATLRCSPISGHTSVYWYQQALGLGLQFLLWYDEGEERNRGNFPPRFSGRQFPNYSSELNVNALELEDSALYLCASSLNDYGYTFGSGTRLTVV.

This chain uses TRBV6-5 with TRBJ2-1; D is possibly TRBD2 (7 bases). V lost 2 bases, J lost 3 bases, and 11 bases lay in between. The CDR3 extends over 15 amino acids. The germline CDR1 and CDR2 sequences are MNHEY and SVGAGI. This CDR3 is CASSYRGANYNEQFF. The CDR3 DNA follows: TGTGCCAGCAGTTACCGGGGGGCGAACTACAATGAGCAGTTCTTC.

The V and J genes are TRBV12-5 and TRBJ1-5; D is uncertain. V lost 5 bases and J lost 2, with 19 bases in between. The CDR3 is made up of 17 amino acids. Germline CDR1 reads LGHNT; CDR2 reads FRNRAP. CDR3 sequence: CASGNPHGSWGNQPQHF. The CDR3 DNA reads as TGTGCTAGTGGTAACCCTCATGGTTCTTGGGGCAATCAGCCCCAGCATTTT.

V gene TRBV5-4 combines with J gene TRBJ1-1; the D is unclear. This CDR3 comprises 14 residues. Trimming took off 0 bases at V and 4 bases at J, with 10 bases between the two ends. CDR1 is SGHNT, CDR2 YYREEE, per germline (reference sequence). The CDR3 region has the DNA TGTGCCAGCAGCTTGGACTCTTGGGGCACTGAAGCTTTCTTT. Residues: CASSLDSWGTEAFF.

V usage is TRBV20-1 and J usage is TRBJ2-3; 10 bases are shared with TRBD2. With V trimmed by 3 bases and J by 4 bases, 10 bases remained unmatched. This CDR3 has 16 amino acids. Germline V lookup: CDR1 DFQATT, CDR2 SNEGSKA (reference sequence). CDR3 sequence: CSASSSGRAGSDTQYF. Here the CDR3 DNA reads TGCAGTGCTAGTTCGAGCGGGAGGGCCGGGTCAGATACGCAGTATTTT.

In its sample, this clonotype was seen many times. This chain joins TRBV27 and TRBJ2-1; TRBD2 agrees at 7 bases. CDR3 size: 15 residues. CDR1 is MNHEY and CDR2 is SMNVEV in the germline V gene (reference sequence). The V segment lost 4 bases and the J segment 1 base; nucleotides outside the gene matches: 4. The CDR3 region is CASSYLADSYNEQFF. The CDR3 DNA is TGTGCCAGCAGTTATCTAGCGGATTCCTACAATGAGCAGTTCTTC.

CDR3 nucleotides: TGTGCCAGCAGCCCACCCCCCCAGTACAATGAGCAGTTCTTC. As protein: CASSPPPQYNEQFF. The chain is built from TRBV7-9 and TRBJ2-1; the D is unclear. Trimming left V 5 bases short and J 4 bases short, with 12 bases between. The CDR3 extends over 14 amino acids. Germline loops: CDR1 SEHNR, CDR2 FQNEAQ (reference sequence).

The chain has TRBV28 and TRBJ2-1, with D perhaps matching TRBD1 (5 bases). Germline assignment: CDR1 MDHEN and CDR2 SYDVKM. This CDR3 is built from 16 residues. The V and J ends lost 7 bases and 6 bases respectively, with 22 bases between them. The CDR3 DNA reads as TGTGCCAGCAACCTCCAGTGGAAGGGTCAGGGCAATGAGCAGTTCTTC. Its translation is CASNLQWKGQGNEQFF.

This clonotype was seen repeatedly, ten times or more. The chain carries TRBV28 and TRBJ1-5, with 7 bases identical to TRBD1. The CDR3 consists of 19 residues. CDR1 and CDR2 from the germline V gene are MDHEN and SYDVKM. V lost 7 bases, J lost 0 bases, and 18 bases stayed unmatched. CDR3 in amino acids: CASTVLQGTHHYSNQPQHF. The CDR3 DNA follows: TGTGCCAGCACGGTCCTACAGGGGACCCACCATTATAGCAATCAGCCCCAGCATTTT.

The table lists this clonotype with many counts. CDR3: CASRQSPLGVPLTGEQETQYF. The CDR3 DNA is TGTGCCAGCAGGCAATCTCCTCTTGGGGTTCCCCTGACAGGGGAACAAGAGACCCAGTACTTC. The J gene is TRBJ2-5, the V gene TRBV6-1, with 8 nucleotides matching TRBD1. V lost 6 bases to trimming and J lost 2 bases; unmatched junction nucleotides: 26. In germline, CDR1 is MNHNS, CDR2 SASEGT. This CDR3 spans 21 amino acids.

A few counts support this clonotype. J is TRBJ2-1 and V is TRBV9; 8 nucleotides match TRBD2. The CDR3 runs to 15 residues. Trimming cost V 0 bases and J 14 bases; bases outside gene matches: 13. Germline loops: CDR1 SGDLS, CDR2 YYNGEE. CDR3 in amino acids: CASSVESGGVGPEFF. The CDR3 DNA follows: TGTGCCAGCAGCGTAGAAAGCGGGGGCGTCGGTCCCGAGTTCTTC.

This clonotype was seen many times. This chain connects TRBV2 to TRBJ2-2; TRBD2 might be the D (5 bases). Deletions cut 4 bases from V and 1 base from J, with 7 bases between. The CDR3 has 14 amino acids. Germline V lookup: CDR1 SNHLY, CDR2 FYNNEI. CDR3 loop: CASSGGLNTGELFF. CDR3 sequence (DNA): TGTGCCAGCAGTGGAGGGCTGAACACCGGGGAGCTGTTTTTT.

This clonotype was observed a handful of times. The germline gene is not matched at one end of the junction; a read error may be the cause. This chain joins TRBV2 and TRBJ2-1, with 12 bases that match TRBD2. The CDR3 loop spans 16 amino acids. Germline CDR1 reads SNHLY; CDR2 reads FYNNEI. CDR3 coding DNA: TGTGCCAGCAGTGGCTCTAGCGGGAGGGCGGAAAATGAGCAGCTCTTC. It specifies CASSGSSGRAENEQLF.

This clonotype was seen a few times. V gene TRBV12-3 or TRBV12-4 combines with J gene TRBJ1-5; D might be TRBD1 (5 bases). This CDR3 is 13 amino acids long. The V end lost 2 bases, the J end lost 15 bases, and 17 bases lay between the germline ends. Here the CDR3 DNA reads TGTGCCAGCAGTTTAACACCGATCGGGGGGAGGCATTTT. Translated: CASSLTPIGGRHF.

V usage is TRBV5-1 and J usage is TRBJ2-7; a possible D gene is TRBD1 (5 bases). Trimming left V 4 bases short and J 6 bases short, with 23 bases between. The CDR3 covers 16 residues. The germline CDR1 and CDR2 sequences are SGHRS and YFSETQ. CDR3 in DNA: TGCGCCAGCAGCCAAGAGACTTGGGGCAGTTATGGCGAGCAGTACTTC. This gives the protein CASSQETWGSYGEQYF.

This clonotype was counted at least ten times. This rearrangement joins TRBV20-1 to TRBJ2-7, with D perhaps given as TRBD1 or TRBD2 (5 bases each). Trimming removed 3 bases at V and 2 bases at J, with 14 bases between. The CDR3 totals 14 residues. Germline CDR1 DFQATT, CDR2 SNEGSKA (reference sequence). The CDR3 region is CSASLAGTPYEQYF. The CDR3, as DNA: TGCAGTGCTAGCCTTGCAGGGACCCCCTACGAGCAGTACTTC.

This clonotype was seen a few times. This sequence joins TRBV4-1 and TRBJ2-6, with a tentative D call TRBD1 (6 bases). Per the germline V gene, CDR1 is MGHRA and CDR2 is YSYEKL. This CDR3 comprises 17 residues. The ends were cut back, 1 base at V and 3 bases at J, with 13 bases in the middle. In nucleotides, the CDR3 is TGCGCCAGCAGCCAAGCGTCAGGGGCCGGTGGGGCCAACGTCCTGACTTTC. Its translation: CASSQASGAGGANVLTF.

This clonotype came up many times. The rearrangement links TRBV27 to TRBJ1-6; D not resolved. The V and J ends lost 1 base and 3 bases respectively, with 4 bases between them. Germline-derived CDR1 and CDR2 are MNHEY and SMNVEV (reference sequence). The length of the CDR3 is 14 residues. This CDR3 reads CASSLYSYNSPLHF. DNA for the CDR3: TGTGCCAGCAGTTTATATAGCTATAATTCACCCCTCCACTTT.

This clonotype occurred a few times. The rearrangement links TRBV10-3 to TRBJ1-6, with D possibly TRBD1 on 5 matching bases. The ends were cut back, 2 bases at V and 6 bases at J, with 5 bases in the middle. Germline CDR1 reads ENHRY; CDR2 reads SYGVKD. There are 13 residues in the CDR3. Written as DNA, the CDR3 is TGTGCCATCAGTGAGCAGGGTAATTCACCCCTCCACTTT. Translating gives CAISEQGNSPLHF.

At least ten counts were recorded for this clonotype. V usage is TRBV3-1 and J usage is TRBJ2-3, with D unresolved. Trimming pared 0 bases from V and 0 bases from J, leaving 4 bases between. The germline CDR1 and CDR2 sequences are LGHDT and YNNKEL (reference sequence). The CDR3 loop spans 14 amino acids. DNA for the CDR3: TGTGCCAGCAGCCAAGAACAGAGCACAGATACGCAGTATTTT. It translates to CASSQEQSTDTQYF.

This clonotype was found a few times. V is TRBV20-1 and J is TRBJ1-5, with D perhaps TRBD1 (6 bases). V lost 3 bases, J lost 6 bases, and 12 bases lay in between. Germline CDR1 and CDR2: DFQATT and SNEGSKA (reference sequence). This CDR3 region has 13 residues. CDR3 loop: CSARSGGGQPQHF. CDR3 DNA sequence: TGCAGTGCTAGGAGTGGGGGCGGTCAGCCCCAGCATTTT.

The CDR3, as DNA: TGTGCCAGCAGCCAAGATAACCGCGAGAGCTCTGGAAACACCATATATTTT. Its protein product is CASSQDNRESSGNTIYF. The genes are TRBV4-2 and TRBJ1-3; D call uncertain. The germline V and J ends were trimmed by 0 bases and 0 bases, with 12 bases remaining between them. The CDR3 extends over 17 amino acids. Germline V gene sequence: CDR1 LGHNA, CDR2 YNFKEQ.

The rearrangement uses TRBV10-2 and TRBJ2-1; a weak D match, TRBD2 (5 bases). CDR1 and CDR2 (germline): WSHSY, SAAADI. This CDR3 is built from 15 residues. V was trimmed by 6 bases and J by 1 base, leaving 13 bases between them. The CDR3 DNA reads TGCGCCAGCAGAGTGTACGGGGATTCCTACAATGAGCAGTTCTTC. This sequence encodes CASRVYGDSYNEQFF.